This T cell receptor (beta chain) stems from a study of T cell repertoires in cytomegalovirus infection. Across the whole study: The public TCR beta signatures pointed to both CMV infection and matching HLA type. Overall study findings and caveats: Identification of carriers of CMV plus the relevant HLA was achieved through cumulative public TCR beta family frequency.

TCRdb processed the reads anew with MiXCR; each CDR3 protein has one entry. Here the sample spans a few hundred thousand distinct CDR3 sequences, 26% being singletons. Note on this clonotype: Its target is unknown.

The junction had 11 bases not matched to a gene; V was cut back by 1 base and J by 0 bases. The CDR3 loop spans 19 amino acids. Per the germline V gene, CDR1 is KGHSH and CDR2 is LQKENI. The receptor was derived from a human donor in good health (CMV status not recorded). Some clones in this sample may be carry-over from other donors' samples. This chain links TRBV18 with TRBJ2-7, with 11 bases identical to TRBD2. The material sequenced was PBMCs. The CDR3, as DNA: TGTGCCAGCTCACCACTAGCTAGCGGGAGGCCCCTGGACTCCTACGAGCAGTACTTC. The encoded protein is CASSPLASGRPLDSYEQYF.